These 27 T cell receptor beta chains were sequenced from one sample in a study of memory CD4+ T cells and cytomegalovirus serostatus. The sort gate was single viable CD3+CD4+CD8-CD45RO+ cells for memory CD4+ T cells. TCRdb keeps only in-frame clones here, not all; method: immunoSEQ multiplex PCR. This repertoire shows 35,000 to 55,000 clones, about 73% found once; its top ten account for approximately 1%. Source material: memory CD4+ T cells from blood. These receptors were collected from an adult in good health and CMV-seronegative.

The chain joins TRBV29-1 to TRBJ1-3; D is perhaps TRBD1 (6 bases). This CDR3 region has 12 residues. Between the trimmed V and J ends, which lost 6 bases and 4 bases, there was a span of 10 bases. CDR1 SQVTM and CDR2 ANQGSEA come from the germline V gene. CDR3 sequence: CSVATGGNTIYF. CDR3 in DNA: TGCAGCGTAGCTACAGGGGGAAACACCATATATTTT.

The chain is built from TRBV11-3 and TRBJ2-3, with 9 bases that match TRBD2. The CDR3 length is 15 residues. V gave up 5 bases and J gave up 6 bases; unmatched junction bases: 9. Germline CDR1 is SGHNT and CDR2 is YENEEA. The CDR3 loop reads CASSASRGGLDTQYF. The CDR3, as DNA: TGTGCCAGCAGCGCCTCGCGGGGGGGTTTGGATACGCAGTATTTT.

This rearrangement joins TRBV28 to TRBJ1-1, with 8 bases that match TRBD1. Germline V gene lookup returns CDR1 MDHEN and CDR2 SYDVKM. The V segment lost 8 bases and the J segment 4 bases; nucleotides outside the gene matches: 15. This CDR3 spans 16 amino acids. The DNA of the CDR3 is TGTGCCAGCGGGGACAGGAGGAATGACGTGAGCACTGAAGCTTTCTTT. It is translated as CASGDRRNDVSTEAFF. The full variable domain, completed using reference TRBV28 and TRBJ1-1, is DVKVTQSSRYLVKRTGEKVFLECVQDMDHENMFWYRQDPGLGLRLIYFSYDVKMKEKGDIPEGYSVSREKKERFSLILESASTNQTSMYLCASGDRRNDVSTEAFFGQGTRLTVV.

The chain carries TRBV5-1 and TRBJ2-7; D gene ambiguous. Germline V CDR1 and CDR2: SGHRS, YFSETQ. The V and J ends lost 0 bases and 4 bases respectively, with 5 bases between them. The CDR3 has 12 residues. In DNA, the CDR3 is TGCGCCAGCAGCTTGGACTATTACGAGCAGTACTTC. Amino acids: CASSLDYYEQYF.

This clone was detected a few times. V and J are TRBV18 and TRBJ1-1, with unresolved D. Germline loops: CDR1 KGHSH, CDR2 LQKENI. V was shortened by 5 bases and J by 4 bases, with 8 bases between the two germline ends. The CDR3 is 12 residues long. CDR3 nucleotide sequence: TGTGCCAGCTCATCTTTGTTCACTGAAGCTTTCTTT. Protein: CASSSLFTEAFF.

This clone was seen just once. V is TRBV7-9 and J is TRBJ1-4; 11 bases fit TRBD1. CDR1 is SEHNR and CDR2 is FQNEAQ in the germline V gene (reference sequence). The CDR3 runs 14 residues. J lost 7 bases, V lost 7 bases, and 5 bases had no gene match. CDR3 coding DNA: TGTGCCAGCACGGACAGGGGGCAGGTTGAAAAACTGTTTTTT. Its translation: CASTDRGQVEKLFF. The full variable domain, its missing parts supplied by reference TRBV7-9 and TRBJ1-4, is DTGVSQNPRHKITKRGQNVTFRCDPISEHNRLYWYRQTLGQGPEFLTYFQNEAQLEKSRLLSDRFSAERPKGSFSTLEIQRTEQGDSAMYLCASTDRGQVEKLFFGSGTQLSVL.

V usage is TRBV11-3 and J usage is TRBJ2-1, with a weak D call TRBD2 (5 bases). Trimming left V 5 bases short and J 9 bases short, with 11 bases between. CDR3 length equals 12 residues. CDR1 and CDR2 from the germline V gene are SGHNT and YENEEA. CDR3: CASSIRGSEQFF. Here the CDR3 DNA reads TGTGCCAGCAGCATTCGTGGGAGTGAGCAGTTCTTC.

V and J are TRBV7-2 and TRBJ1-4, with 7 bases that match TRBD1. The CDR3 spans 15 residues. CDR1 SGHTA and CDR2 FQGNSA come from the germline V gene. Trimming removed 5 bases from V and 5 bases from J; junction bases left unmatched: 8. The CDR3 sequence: CASSPQGISNEKLFF. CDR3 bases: TGTGCCAGCAGCCCACAGGGGATTTCGAATGAAAAACTGTTTTTT.

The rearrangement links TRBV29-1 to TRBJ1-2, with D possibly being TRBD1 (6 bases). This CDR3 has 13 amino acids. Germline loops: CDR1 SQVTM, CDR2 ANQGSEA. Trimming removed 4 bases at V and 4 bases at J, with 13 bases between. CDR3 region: CSVGLMDSYGYTF. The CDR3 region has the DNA TGCAGCGTTGGCCTGATGGACAGCTATGGCTACACCTTC.

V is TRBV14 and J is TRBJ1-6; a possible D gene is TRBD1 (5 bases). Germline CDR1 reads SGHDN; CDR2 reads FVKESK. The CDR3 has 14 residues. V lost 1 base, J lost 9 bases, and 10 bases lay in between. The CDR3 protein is CASSQALQVSPLHF. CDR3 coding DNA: TGTGCCAGCAGCCAAGCCCTACAGGTTTCACCCCTCCACTTT.

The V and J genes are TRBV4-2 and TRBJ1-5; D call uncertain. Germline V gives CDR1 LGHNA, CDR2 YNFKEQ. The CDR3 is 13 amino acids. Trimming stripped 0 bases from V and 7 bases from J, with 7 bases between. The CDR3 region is CASSQERKQPQHF. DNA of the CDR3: TGTGCCAGCAGCCAAGAACGAAAGCAGCCCCAGCATTTT.

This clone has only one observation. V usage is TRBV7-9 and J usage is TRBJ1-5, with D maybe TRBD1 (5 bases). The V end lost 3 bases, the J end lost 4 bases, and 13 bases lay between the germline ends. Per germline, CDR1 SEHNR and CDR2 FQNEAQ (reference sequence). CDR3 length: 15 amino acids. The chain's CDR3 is CASSFDSSRNQPQHF. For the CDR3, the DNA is TGTGCCAGCAGCTTTGACAGCTCGAGGAATCAGCCCCAGCATTTT.

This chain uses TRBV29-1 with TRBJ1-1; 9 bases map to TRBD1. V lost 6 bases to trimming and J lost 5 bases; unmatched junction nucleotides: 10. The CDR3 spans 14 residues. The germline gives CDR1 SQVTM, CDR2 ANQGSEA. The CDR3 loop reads CSVYRQGGWTEAFF. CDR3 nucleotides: TGCAGCGTCTATCGACAGGGGGGGTGGACTGAAGCTTTCTTT.

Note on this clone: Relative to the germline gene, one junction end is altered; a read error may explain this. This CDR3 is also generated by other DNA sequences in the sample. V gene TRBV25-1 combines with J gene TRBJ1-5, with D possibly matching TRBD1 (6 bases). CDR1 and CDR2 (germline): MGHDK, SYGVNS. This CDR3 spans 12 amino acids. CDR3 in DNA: TGTGCCAGCAGCACAGGGAATCAGCCTCAGCATTTT. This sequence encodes CASSTGNQPQHF.

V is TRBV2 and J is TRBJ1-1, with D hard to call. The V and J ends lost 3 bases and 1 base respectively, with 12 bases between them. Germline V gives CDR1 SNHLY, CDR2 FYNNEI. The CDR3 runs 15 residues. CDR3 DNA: TGTGCCAGCAGTGAGGGGAGGGTTTCGAACACTGAAGCTTTCTTT. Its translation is CASSEGRVSNTEAFF.

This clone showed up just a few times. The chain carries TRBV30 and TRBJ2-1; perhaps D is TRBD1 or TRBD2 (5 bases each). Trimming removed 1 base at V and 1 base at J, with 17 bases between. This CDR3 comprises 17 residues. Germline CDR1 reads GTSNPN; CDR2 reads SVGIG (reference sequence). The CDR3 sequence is CAWSGGQGSGSYNEQFF. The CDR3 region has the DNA TGTGCCTGGAGTGGGGGCCAGGGAAGCGGTTCCTACAATGAGCAGTTCTTC.

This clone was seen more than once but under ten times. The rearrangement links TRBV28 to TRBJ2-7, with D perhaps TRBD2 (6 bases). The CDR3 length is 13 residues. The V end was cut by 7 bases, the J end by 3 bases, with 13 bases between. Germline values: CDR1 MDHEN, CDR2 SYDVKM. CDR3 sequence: CASKRAAFYEQYF. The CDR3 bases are TGTGCCAGCAAGCGGGCCGCTTTCTACGAGCAGTACTTC.

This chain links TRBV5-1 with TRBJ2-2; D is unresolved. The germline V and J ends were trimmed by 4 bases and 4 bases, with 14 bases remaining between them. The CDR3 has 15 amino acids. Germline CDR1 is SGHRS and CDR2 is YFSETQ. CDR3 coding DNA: TGCGCCAGCAGCCTCGACCTGAGAAGCACCGGGGAGCTGTTTTTT. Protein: CASSLDLRSTGELFF. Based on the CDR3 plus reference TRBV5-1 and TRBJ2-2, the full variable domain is KAGVTQTPRYLIKTRGQQVTLSCSPISGHRSVSWYQQTPGQGLQFLFEYFSETQRNKGNFPGRFSGRQFSNSRSEMNVSTLELGDSALYLCASSLDLRSTGELFFGEGSRLTVL.

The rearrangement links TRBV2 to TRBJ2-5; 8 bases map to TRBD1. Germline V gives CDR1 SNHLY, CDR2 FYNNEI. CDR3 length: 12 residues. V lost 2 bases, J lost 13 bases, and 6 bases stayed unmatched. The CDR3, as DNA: TGTGCCAGCAGTGAACGCAGGGGGCGCCTGTACTTC. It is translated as CASSERRGRLYF. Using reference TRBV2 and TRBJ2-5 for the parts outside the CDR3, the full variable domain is EPEVTQTPSHQVTQMGQEVILRCVPISNHLYFYWYRQILGQKVEFLVSFYNNEISEKSEIFDDQFSVERPDGSNFTLKIRSTKLEDSAMYFCASSERRGRLYFGPGTRLLVL.

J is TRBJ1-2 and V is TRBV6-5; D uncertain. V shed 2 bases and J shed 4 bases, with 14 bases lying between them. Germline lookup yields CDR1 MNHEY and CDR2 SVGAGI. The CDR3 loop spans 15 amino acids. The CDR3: CASSYRTHASYGYTF. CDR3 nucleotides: TGTGCCAGCAGTTACAGGACTCACGCGAGCTATGGCTACACCTTC.

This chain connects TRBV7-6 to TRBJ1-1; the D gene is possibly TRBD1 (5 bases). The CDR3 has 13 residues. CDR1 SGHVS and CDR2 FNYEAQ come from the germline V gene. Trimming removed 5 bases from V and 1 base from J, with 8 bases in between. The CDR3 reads CASSAGGNTEAFF. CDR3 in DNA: TGTGCCAGCAGCGCCGGGGGGAACACTGAAGCTTTCTTT.

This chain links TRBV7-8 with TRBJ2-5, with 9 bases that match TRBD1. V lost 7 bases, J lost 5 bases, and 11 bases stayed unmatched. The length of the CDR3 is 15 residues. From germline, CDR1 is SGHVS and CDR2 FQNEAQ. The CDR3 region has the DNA TGTGCCAGCACCGAGAAGGGACAGGGTTTCGAGACCCAGTACTTC. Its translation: CASTEKGQGFETQYF. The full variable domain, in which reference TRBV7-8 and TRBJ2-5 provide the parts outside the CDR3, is GAGVSQSPRYKVAKRGQDVALRCDPISGHVSLFWYQQALGQGPEFLTYFQNEAQLDKSGLPSDRFFAERPEGSVSTLKIQRTQQEDSAVYLCASTEKGQGFETQYFGPGTRLLVL.

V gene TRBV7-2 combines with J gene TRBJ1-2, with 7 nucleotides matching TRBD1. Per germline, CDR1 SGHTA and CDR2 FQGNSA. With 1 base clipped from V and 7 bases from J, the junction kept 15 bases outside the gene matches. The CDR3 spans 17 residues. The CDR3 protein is CASSLVRQGGIPGGYTF. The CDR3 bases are TGTGCCAGCAGCTTAGTTAGGCAGGGGGGGATACCAGGTGGCTACACCTTC.

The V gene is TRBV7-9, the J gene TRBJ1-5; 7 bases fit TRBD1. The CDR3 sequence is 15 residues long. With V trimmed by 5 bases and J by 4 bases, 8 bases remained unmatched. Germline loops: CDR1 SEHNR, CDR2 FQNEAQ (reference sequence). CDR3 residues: CASSPAGTANQPQHF. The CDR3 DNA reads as TGTGCCAGCAGCCCGGCCGGGACAGCAAATCAGCCCCAGCATTTT.

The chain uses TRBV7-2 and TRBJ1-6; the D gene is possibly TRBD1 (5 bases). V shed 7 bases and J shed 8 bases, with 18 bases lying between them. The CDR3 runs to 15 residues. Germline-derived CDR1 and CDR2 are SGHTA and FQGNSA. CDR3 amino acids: CASTLAGGVDSPLHF. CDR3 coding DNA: TGTGCCAGCACCCTCGCCGGGGGAGTTGATTCACCCCTCCACTTT. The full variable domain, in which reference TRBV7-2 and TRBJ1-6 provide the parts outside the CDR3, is GAGVSQSPSNKVTEKGKDVELRCDPISGHTALYWYRQSLGQGLEFLIYFQGNSAPDKSGLPSDRFSAERTGGSVSTLTIQRTQQEDSAVYLCASTLAGGVDSPLHFGNGTRLTVT.

The CDR3 nucleotides are TGTGCCAGCAGTCCTGCGGGGGCCAAAGGCTACACCTTC. As protein: CASSPAGAKGYTF. The chain carries TRBV28 and TRBJ1-2; weak D call: TRBD1 (6 bases). Germline V lookup: CDR1 MDHEN, CDR2 SYDVKM. Trimming took 5 bases from V and 8 from J, leaving 15 bases between them. This CDR3 has 13 residues.

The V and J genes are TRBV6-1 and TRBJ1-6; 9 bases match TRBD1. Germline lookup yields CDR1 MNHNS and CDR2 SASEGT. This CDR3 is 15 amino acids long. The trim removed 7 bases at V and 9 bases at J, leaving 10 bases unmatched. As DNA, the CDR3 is TGTGCCAGCACCACACAGGGGGCGCATGGTTCACCCCTCCACTTT. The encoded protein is CASTTQGAHGSPLHF.